Following are 23 T cell receptor beta chains from one sample sequenced in a study of blood T cell repertoires in COVID-19. TCRdb keeps only in-frame clones here, not all; method: immunoSEQ multiplex PCR. The table has about 260,000 clones, about 80% seen once. Sequences were obtained from peripheral blood. The receptors originated from a woman in her forties or fifties who had recovered from COVID-19.

This clone has only one observation. The chain employs TRBV2 and TRBJ2-7, with a weak D call TRBD2 (5 bases). Trimming pared 3 bases from V and 12 bases from J, leaving 24 bases between. The CDR3 sequence is 15 residues long. CDR1 is SNHLY and CDR2 is FYNNEI in the germline V gene. CDR3 coding DNA: TGTGCCAGCAGTGACGCAACTCCGGGTTTCCTCGCGGGGTACTTC. Its protein product is CASSDATPGFLAGYF.

V and J are TRBV6-2 or TRBV6-3 and TRBJ2-7; 7 positions match TRBD1. CDR1 and CDR2 (germline): MNHEY, SVGEGT. V lost 5 bases to trimming and J lost 3 bases; unmatched junction nucleotides: 4. The CDR3 is 13 residues long. CDR3 protein: CASSDGQVYEQYF. CDR3 nucleotide sequence: TGTGCCAGCAGTGACGGACAGGTCTACGAGCAGTACTTC.

The chain links TRBV28 to TRBJ1-1, with 10 bases fitting TRBD1. Germline CDR1 MDHEN, CDR2 SYDVKM. CDR3 length: 16 residues. Trimming took 5 bases from V and 2 from J; bases not matched to a gene: 8. The CDR3: CASSNRDRGFNTEAFF. The DNA of the CDR3 is TGTGCCAGCAGTAACCGGGACAGGGGATTTAACACTGAAGCTTTCTTT.

V usage is TRBV7-8 and J usage is TRBJ1-2; 11 bases map to TRBD1. The CDR3 contains 16 residues. Losses at the gene ends were 3 bases for V and 2 bases for J; bases not matched to a gene: 5. Germline V lookup: CDR1 SGHVS, CDR2 FQNEAQ. As DNA, the CDR3 is TGTGCCAGCAGCTTGCACCGGGACAGGGGGAACTATGGCTACACCTTC. It yields the protein CASSLHRDRGNYGYTF.

The rearrangement uses TRBV27 and TRBJ1-1, with D possibly TRBD1 on 6 matching bases. Germline CDR1 and CDR2: MNHEY and SMNVEV (reference sequence). The CDR3 loop spans 15 amino acids. With 8 bases removed from V and 1 base from J, the gap between germline ends came to 17 bases. The CDR3 DNA reads as TGTGCCAGCCATACCCCCAGGGGAACGAACACTGAAGCTTTCTTT. This codes for CASHTPRGTNTEAFF.

CDR3 sequence: CASSPLTERDYTF. CDR3 coding DNA: TGCGCCAGCAGCCCCTTGACAGAGCGGGACTACACCTTC. The rearrangement uses TRBV5-1 and TRBJ1-2; TRBD1 is a possible D gene (5 bases). The V gene's germline CDR1 is SGHRS and CDR2 YFSETQ. V lost 4 bases and J lost 10, with 17 bases in between. This CDR3 is 13 amino acids long.

The chain couples TRBV29-1 to TRBJ2-1, with 8 bases that match TRBD1. There are 14 residues in the CDR3. The V and J ends lost 7 bases and 6 bases, in that order; junction bases with no gene match: 11. The V gene's germline CDR1 is SQVTM and CDR2 ANQGSEA. The DNA for the CDR3 is TGCAGCGCCCCGAAGGACAGGGAGGTCAATGAGCAGTTCTTC. Translated: CSAPKDREVNEQFF.

The chain joins TRBV27 to TRBJ2-2; no reliable D call. Looked up from germline, CDR1 is MNHEY and CDR2 is SMNVEV (reference sequence). The V gene lost 5 bases and the J gene lost 0 bases, with 13 bases spanning the gap. The CDR3 has 16 amino acids. CDR3 in DNA: TGTGCCAGCAGTCCTCTGACACAATCGAACACCGGGGAGCTGTTTTTT. This gives the protein CASSPLTQSNTGELFF.

The rearrangement joins TRBV5-1 to TRBJ1-4; D might be TRBD1 (5 bases). V lost 4 bases and J lost 5, with 12 bases in between. The CDR3 has 14 residues. Germline loops: CDR1 SGHRS, CDR2 YFSETQ. The CDR3 DNA follows: TGCGCCAGCAGCGGAGGGGCTGTAAATGAAAAACTGTTTTTT. Translation: CASSGGAVNEKLFF.

The chain joins TRBV3-1 (or the pseudogene TRBV3-2) to TRBJ1-1; no reliable D call. The CDR3 is 15 residues long. Trimming shortened V by 1 base and J by 4 bases, and 13 bases separated the two germline ends. From germline, CDR1 is LGHDT and CDR2 YNNKEL (reference sequence). The CDR3, as DNA: TGTGCCAGCAGCCAAGTAGGAGGGATGGGCACTGAAGCTTTCTTT. It codes for CASSQVGGMGTEAFF.

The chain recombines TRBV7-9 with TRBJ1-3, with D perhaps matching TRBD1 (5 bases). CDR1 and CDR2 from the germline V gene are SEHNR and FQNEAQ (reference sequence). CDR3 length: 14 amino acids. Trimming took off 2 bases at V and 3 bases at J, with 8 bases between the two ends. The CDR3 protein is CASSLPGFGNTIYF. The CDR3 bases are TGTGCCAGCAGCTTACCAGGGTTTGGAAACACCATATATTTT.

Only one count was recorded for this clone. This chain links TRBV7-9 with TRBJ1-4, with D possibly being TRBD1 (5 bases). The CDR3 has 14 amino acids. In germline, CDR1 is SEHNR, CDR2 FQNEAQ (reference sequence). Trimming took 5 bases from V and 7 from J, leaving 14 bases between them. CDR3 in amino acids: CASSQGQGAEKLFF. The CDR3 DNA reads as TGTGCCAGCAGCCAGGGCCAAGGTGCTGAAAAACTGTTTTTT.

The CDR3 region is CASSQTSGSSYEQYF. The CDR3 coding sequence is TGTGCCAGCAGCCAAACTAGCGGTTCCTCCTACGAGCAGTACTTC. The chain couples TRBV6-2 or TRBV6-3 to TRBJ2-7; TRBD2 matches 8 bases. Germline CDR1 MNHEY, CDR2 SVGEGT. V lost 6 bases to trimming and J lost 0 bases; unmatched junction nucleotides: 7. The CDR3 covers 15 residues.

The count of this clone is one. V and J are TRBV7-9 and TRBJ2-7, with a weak D call TRBD2 (6 bases). Germline CDR1 reads SEHNR; CDR2 reads FQNEAQ (reference sequence). The CDR3 consists of 16 residues. V was cut by 0 bases and J by 3 bases, with 15 bases left in between. This CDR3 is CASSLAYGSEGYEQYF. CDR3 in DNA: TGTGCCAGCAGCTTAGCGTACGGGAGTGAAGGCTACGAGCAGTACTTC.

The V and J genes are TRBV5-4 and TRBJ2-7, with 7 bases identical to TRBD2. In germline, CDR1 is SGHNT, CDR2 YYREEE (reference sequence). The trim removed 3 bases at V and 0 bases at J, leaving 3 bases unmatched. This CDR3 has 14 residues. Here the CDR3 DNA reads TGTGCCAGCAGCTCCGGGACTAACTCCTACGAGCAGTACTTC. It codes for CASSSGTNSYEQYF.

The V call is TRBV13, the J call TRBJ2-7; 13 bases map to TRBD2. The germline V gene has CDR1 PRHDT and CDR2 FYEKMQ (reference sequence). J gave up 6 bases and V 5 bases, and 7 bases lay outside the gene matches. There are 15 residues in the CDR3. The chain's CDR3 is CASSVTGTSGIEQYF. The CDR3 bases are TGTGCCAGCAGCGTCACCGGGACTAGCGGGATCGAGCAGTACTTC.

V usage is TRBV6-5 and J usage is TRBJ2-5; D unresolved. This CDR3 contains 15 residues. The germline gives CDR1 MNHEY, CDR2 SVGAGI. Trimming took 6 bases from V and 1 from J, leaving 15 bases between them. CDR3 nucleotide sequence: TGTGCCAGCAGACCTAATAGAGCCACCCAAGAGACCCAGTACTTC. Translation: CASRPNRATQETQYF.

The rearrangement uses TRBV5-1 and TRBJ2-2; maybe TRBD2 (6 bases). This CDR3 spans 15 amino acids. Germline loops: CDR1 SGHRS, CDR2 YFSETQ. Trimming took off 0 bases at V and 5 bases at J, with 11 bases between the two ends. CDR3 residues: CASSLVGGETGELFF. As DNA, the CDR3 is TGCGCCAGCAGCTTGGTGGGGGGTGAAACCGGGGAGCTGTTTTTT.

This clone was found a few times. The rearrangement uses TRBV29-1 and TRBJ2-7; TRBD2 aligns across 12 bases. With V trimmed by 6 bases and J by 0 bases, 3 bases remained unmatched. Germline V gene data show CDR1 as SQVTM and CDR2 as ANQGSEA. CDR3 length equals 14 residues. The chain's CDR3 is CSVRLAGASYEQYF. CDR3 sequence (DNA): TGCAGCGTCCGACTAGCGGGGGCCTCCTACGAGCAGTACTTC.

This clone has a handful of counts. The rearrangement uses TRBV27 and TRBJ1-6, with D perhaps matching TRBD1 (6 bases). The CDR3 loop spans 15 amino acids. Per germline, CDR1 MNHEY and CDR2 SMNVEV (reference sequence). Trimming left V 4 bases short and J 6 bases short, with 13 bases between. CDR3 sequence reads: CASSWGTGRNSPLHF. DNA of the CDR3: TGTGCCAGCAGTTGGGGCACAGGGCGTAATTCACCCCTCCACTTT.

This clone has just one count. The chain links TRBV3-1 (or the pseudogene TRBV3-2) to TRBJ2-4; no clear D gene. CDR3 length: 13 residues. V lost 1 base and J 6 bases, leaving 7 bases between the germline ends. In germline, CDR1 is LGHDT, CDR2 YNNKEL (reference sequence). CDR3 DNA sequence: TGTGCCAGCAGCCAAGGTAGCCTAAACATTCAGTACTTC. Translated: CASSQGSLNIQYF.

CDR3 coding DNA: TGTGCCAGCAGCTCTGGCCAAAACATTCAGTACTTC. As protein: CASSSGQNIQYF. The chain uses TRBV9 and TRBJ2-4; no firm D call. This CDR3 contains 12 residues. Germline-derived CDR1 and CDR2 are SGDLS and YYNGEE. Trimming cost V 4 bases and J 5 bases, with 7 bases left between them.

The rearrangement joins TRBV18 to TRBJ2-2; the D is unclear. The CDR3 is 14 residues long. Germline V gives CDR1 KGHSH, CDR2 LQKENI. V lost 0 bases and J 3 bases, leaving 5 bases between the germline ends. CDR3 sequence (DNA): TGTGCCAGCTCACCACCGAGGTACACCGGGGAGCTGTTTTTT. This sequence encodes CASSPPRYTGELFF.